A single sample gave rise to the 13 T cell receptor beta chains below, sequenced in a study of identical twins. TCRdb itself ran the 5' RACE reads through MiXCR, one entry per CDR3 protein. This sample has about 890,000 distinct CDR3 sequences; over 9% occur once, and the top ten carry around 1.6%. This sample also belongs to another study, concerning yellow fever vaccine responses in identical twins.

The sequencing sample was made of PBMCs. The receptors originated from a woman aged 18-30 years in good health.

The chain couples TRBV6-5 to TRBJ2-2; D is possibly TRBD2 (6 bases). Trimming shortened V by 4 bases and J by 0 bases, and 9 bases separated the two germline ends. Germline-derived CDR1 and CDR2 are MNHEY and SVGAGI. CDR3 size: 15 residues. The CDR3: CASSWGDANTGELFF. The CDR3 DNA reads as TGTGCCAGCAGTTGGGGGGACGCGAACACCGGGGAGCTGTTTTTT.

This clonotype was seen only a few times. The chain is built from TRBV27 and TRBJ2-7; no reliable D call. Germline loops: CDR1 MNHEY, CDR2 SMNVEV (reference sequence). V was cut by 6 bases and J by 7 bases, with 10 bases left in between. The CDR3 contains 11 residues. CDR3 sequence: CASRWLGEQYF. The CDR3 region has the DNA TGTGCCAGCAGATGGCTGGGGGAGCAGTACTTC.

This sequence joins TRBV5-1 and TRBJ2-7, with TRBD2 identical over 8 bases. Germline loops: CDR1 SGHRS, CDR2 YFSETQ. Germline trimming cut 4 bases from V and 3 bases from J; bases unmatched to any gene: 9. This CDR3 is 15 amino acids long. The CDR3 region has the DNA TGCGCCAGCAGCGCGGACCGGGAGGGGTACTACGAGCAGTACTTC. Its protein is CASSADREGYYEQYF.

V is TRBV20-1 and J is TRBJ1-2; D is ambiguous. CDR1 is DFQATT, CDR2 SNEGSKA, per germline (reference sequence). This CDR3 region has 10 residues. The germline V and J ends were trimmed by 3 bases and 9 bases, with 8 bases remaining between them. CDR3 region: CSARTDSYTF. In DNA form, the CDR3 reads TGCAGTGCTAGGACCGACAGCTACACCTTC.

This clonotype was counted many times. V usage is TRBV6-5 and J usage is TRBJ2-3; 10 bases match TRBD2. The germline gives CDR1 MNHEY, CDR2 SVGAGI. The V and J ends lost 0 bases and 1 base, in that order; junction bases with no gene match: 4. The CDR3 consists of 17 residues. The CDR3 is CASSYSRLAGGTDTQYF. CDR3 sequence (DNA): TGTGCCAGCAGTTACTCGAGGCTAGCGGGGGGCACAGATACGCAGTATTTT.

The J gene is TRBJ2-3, the V gene TRBV11-2; no firm D call. V gave up 1 base and J gave up 4 bases, with 9 bases separating them. The CDR3 extends over 14 amino acids. Germline assignment: CDR1 SGHAT and CDR2 FQNNGV. CDR3 bases: TGTGCCAGCAGCTTAGGAGTCCAGGCAGATACGCAGTATTTT. Translated, it gives CASSLGVQADTQYF.

This clonotype was counted between two and nine times. The genes are TRBV3-1 and TRBJ2-1; D is possibly TRBD1 or TRBD2 (5 bases each). The CDR3 loop spans 15 amino acids. Trimming stripped 0 bases from V and 9 bases from J, with 15 bases between. Germline loops: CDR1 LGHDT, CDR2 YNNKEL (reference sequence). The CDR3 loop reads CASSQDSRGVTEQFF. CDR3 nucleotides: TGTGCCAGCAGCCAAGACTCGAGGGGAGTAACTGAGCAGTTCTTC.

J is TRBJ2-1 and V is TRBV7-9; 7 bases agree with TRBD1. Germline values: CDR1 SEHNR, CDR2 FQNEAQ (reference sequence). The CDR3 runs 14 residues. V lost 5 bases to trimming and J lost 3 bases; unmatched junction nucleotides: 4. As DNA, the CDR3 is TGTGCCAGCAGCCCCCAGGGGGACTACAATGAGCAGTTCTTC. It is translated as CASSPQGDYNEQFF. The full variable domain, with the rest looked up from reference TRBV7-9 and TRBJ2-1, is DTGVSQNPRHKITKRGQNVTFRCDPISEHNRLYWYRQTLGQGPEFLTYFQNEAQLEKSRLLSDRFSAERPKGSFSTLEIQRTEQGDSAMYLCASSPQGDYNEQFFGPGTRLTVL.

The sample holds a few counts of this clonotype. For the CDR3, the DNA is TGTGCCAGCGCTGGAGGGGACTATAACACTGAAGCTTTCTTT. It yields the protein CASAGGDYNTEAFF. The rearrangement joins TRBV7-9 to TRBJ1-1; tentatively, D is TRBD1 (5 bases). The V gene's germline CDR1 is SEHNR and CDR2 FQNEAQ (reference sequence). The length of the CDR3 is 14 residues. Trimming took 8 bases from V and 2 from J, leaving 15 bases between them.

This clonotype was observed a handful of times. The V gene is TRBV28, the J gene TRBJ2-7, with D possibly matching TRBD1 (7 bases). The V and J ends lost 7 bases and 4 bases respectively, with 23 bases between them. The V gene's germline CDR1 is MDHEN and CDR2 SYDVKM. This CDR3 contains 16 residues. This CDR3 is CASTPSRGAGIYEQYF. The CDR3 bases are TGTGCCAGCACCCCCAGCAGGGGGGCAGGGATTTACGAGCAGTACTTC.

The rearrangement links TRBV9 to TRBJ2-1, with 14 bases identical to TRBD2. CDR1 SGDLS and CDR2 YYNGEE come from the germline V gene. The V segment lost 3 bases and the J segment 6 bases; nucleotides outside the gene matches: 2. The CDR3 runs 15 residues. This CDR3 reads CASSAGTSGSNEQFF. The CDR3 nucleotides read TGTGCCAGCAGCGCTGGGACTAGCGGGAGCAATGAGCAGTTCTTC.

The rearrangement uses TRBV28 and TRBJ2-1, with 12 bases matching TRBD2. CDR1 and CDR2 (germline): MDHEN, SYDVKM. V shed 4 bases, J shed 5 bases, and the junction held 6 bases outside the gene matches. The CDR3 is 16 amino acids. CDR3 sequence: CASSSPTSGRNNEQFF. Written as DNA, the CDR3 is TGTGCCAGCAGTTCCCCGACTAGCGGGAGAAACAATGAGCAGTTCTTC.

The CDR3 nucleotides read TGCGCCAGCAGCTCAACGCCCTCTAGCGGGAGGGCAGCGTGGGAGACCCAGTACTTC. Amino acids: CASSSTPSSGRAAWETQYF. The chain employs TRBV5-1 and TRBJ2-5, with 12 positions matching TRBD2. CDR3 size: 19 residues. Germline-derived CDR1 and CDR2 are SGHRS and YFSETQ. Trimming removed 3 bases from V and 5 bases from J; junction bases left unmatched: 17.